This entry lists 9 T cell receptor beta chains sequenced from one sample in a study of blood T cell repertoires in COVID-19. Sequenced by immunoSEQ multiplex PCR; TCRdb stores in-frame clones only, minus some. This sample has 260,000 or so clones, with around 88% found just once. Sequenced material: peripheral blood. The receptors were gathered from a man older than 75 with acute or convalescent COVID-19.

This chain links TRBV6-5 with TRBJ2-5, with 10 positions matching TRBD2. This CDR3 is built from 14 residues. Germline lookup yields CDR1 MNHEY and CDR2 SVGAGI. Unmatched junction bases numbered 4, after V lost 7 bases and J lost 2 bases. The CDR3: CASTLAGGQETQYF. The CDR3 nucleotides read TGTGCCAGCACATTAGCGGGGGGACAAGAGACCCAGTACTTC.

The table lists this clone with a count of one. This sequence joins TRBV2 and TRBJ2-1, with TRBD2 identical over 7 bases. V lost 8 bases to trimming and J lost 8 bases; unmatched junction nucleotides: 12. The CDR3 length is 14 residues. CDR1 SNHLY and CDR2 FYNNEI come from the germline V gene. This chain's CDR3 is CASRRAGPVDEQFF. CDR3 DNA: TGTGCCAGCCGGCGAGCGGGACCCGTGGATGAGCAGTTCTTC.

This chain links TRBV4-1 with TRBJ2-3; no clear D. The CDR3 runs to 15 residues. Germline V gene sequence: CDR1 MGHRA, CDR2 YSYEKL. The ends were cut back, 0 bases at V and 4 bases at J, with 11 bases in the middle. CDR3 nucleotides: TGCGCCAGCAGCCAAGATTCCTCGGGTTCAGATACGCAGTATTTT. Its translation: CASSQDSSGSDTQYF.

The chain has TRBV7-2 and TRBJ2-1; D possibly corresponds to TRBD1 (5 bases). Trimming removed 5 bases at V and 10 bases at J, with 15 bases between. CDR1 and CDR2 (germline): SGHTA, FQGNSA. This CDR3 region has 13 residues. CDR3 DNA sequence: TGTGCCAGCAGCACACAGGAAGCGACCGAGCAGTTCTTC. This gives the protein CASSTQEATEQFF.

The J gene is TRBJ1-5, the V gene TRBV6-5, with TRBD1 identical over 8 bases. The CDR3 covers 15 residues. Germline CDR1 reads MNHEY; CDR2 reads SVGAGI. Unmatched junction bases numbered 7, after V lost 2 bases and J lost 7 bases. The CDR3 sequence: CASSYHQGAGQPQHF. The CDR3 nucleotides are TGTGCCAGCAGTTACCATCAGGGGGCTGGACAGCCCCAGCATTTT.

The rearrangement joins TRBV2 to TRBJ1-1; D perhaps matches TRBD1 (6 bases). The germline V gene has CDR1 SNHLY and CDR2 FYNNEI. The CDR3 has 12 residues. The ends were cut back, 8 bases at V and 5 bases at J, with 12 bases in the middle. DNA of the CDR3: TGTGCCAGCGGCAGGGGCTGGACTGAAGCTTTCTTT. Its translation is CASGRGWTEAFF.

J is TRBJ1-4 and V is TRBV6-1; D may be TRBD1 (6 bases). The V end was cut by 2 bases, the J end by 8 bases, with 15 bases between. This CDR3 is 15 amino acids long. Germline loops: CDR1 MNHNS, CDR2 SASEGT. Here the CDR3 reads CASSEWLQGGEKLFF. The DNA of the CDR3 is TGTGCCAGCAGTGAATGGCTACAGGGCGGAGAAAAACTGTTTTTT.

This chain links TRBV7-9 with TRBJ2-6; the match to TRBD1 covers 8 bases. The germline gives CDR1 SEHNR, CDR2 FQNEAQ (reference sequence). The V segment lost 5 bases and the J segment 0 bases; nucleotides outside the gene matches: 9. The CDR3 totals 18 residues. The CDR3 loop reads CASSHRTGSYSGANVLTF. CDR3 nucleotide sequence: TGTGCCAGCAGCCACCGGACAGGGTCTTACTCTGGGGCCAACGTCCTGACTTTC.

The genes are TRBV19 and TRBJ2-1; 9 bases map to TRBD1. The V gene end was trimmed by 3 bases and the J gene end by 6 bases; junction bases not matched to a gene: 6. The germline V gene encodes CDR1 LNHDA and CDR2 SQIVND (reference sequence). There are 15 residues in the CDR3. The CDR3 loop reads CASSISGQGFNEQFF. For the CDR3, the DNA is TGTGCCAGTAGTATCTCGGGACAGGGTTTCAATGAGCAGTTCTTC. Combining the CDR3 with reference TRBV19 and TRBJ2-1 gives the whole variable domain DGGITQSPKYLFRKEGQNVTLSCEQNLNHDAMYWYRQDPGQGLRLIYYSQIVNDFQKGDIAEGYSVSREKKESFPLTVTSAQKNPTAFYLCASSISGQGFNEQFFGPGTRLTVL.